These 2 T cell receptor beta chains were all obtained from the same sample, sequenced in a study of identical twins. TCRdb passed the 5' RACE reads through MiXCR, listing each CDR3 protein once. In the table there are just under 650,000 distinct CDR3 sequences, roughly 7.1% of which are singletons. These records were also assigned to another study, of yellow fever vaccine responses in identical twins.

Sequencing used PBMCs. These TCRs come from a woman younger than 30 in good health.

This clonotype was picked up a small number of times. The chain combines TRBV2 with TRBJ2-1, with 9 bases matching TRBD1. The CDR3 has 15 residues. Per germline, CDR1 SNHLY and CDR2 FYNNEI. The J segment lost 4 bases and the V segment lost 8 bases, leaving 9 bases of the junction unmatched. CDR3 nucleotides: TGTGCCAGCGGGCAAGGACAGGGGAAATACAATGAGCAGTTCTTC. Residues: CASGQGQGKYNEQFF.

The sample holds a few counts of this clonotype. The rearrangement links TRBV15 to TRBJ2-7; 9 nucleotides line up with TRBD1. CDR1 and CDR2 from the germline V gene are LNHNV and YYDKDF (reference sequence). Trimming took 2 bases from V and 4 from J; bases not matched to a gene: 6. This CDR3 has 15 amino acids. In DNA form, the CDR3 reads TGTGCCACCAGCAGAAGTGCCGGGACAGGGTACGAGCAGTACTTC. It is translated as CATSRSAGTGYEQYF.